The entry below describes one T cell receptor beta chain. Its matching antigen is unknown. These data belong to a study of CD8+ T cells in alopecia areata. General study points: Clonality exceeded that of normal scalp in lesional scalp, most notably in alopecia totalis/universalis.

Specimens obtained from alopecia areata patients comprised lesional scalp punch biopsies and peripheral blood. T lymphocytes (CD4+ and CD8+) were sorted from PBMCs. Trimming removed 0 bases from V and 0 bases from J, with 18 bases in between. Per the germline V gene, CDR1 is SGDLS and CDR2 is YYNGEE. There are 18 residues in the CDR3. It was cDNA, reverse transcribed from extracted RNA, that served as the sequencing template. Only in-frame clones appear in the TCRdb table, and some are missing; sequencing was by immunoSEQ multiplex PCR. Seen here are 200,000 to 250,000 clones, 50% to 60% observed once, and the top ten hold 0.45%.

The chain couples TRBV9 to TRBJ1-2; D remains ambiguous. The clonotype was recovered from a human donor with alopecia areata. This specimen was CD4+ T cells sorted from blood, taken at week 0. In DNA, the CDR3 is TGTGCCAGCAGCGTAGAATACGAGGGAGCAAGGCCTAACTATGGCTACACCTTC. This sequence encodes CASSVEYEGARPNYGYTF.